The 10 T cell receptor beta chains listed next were all sequenced from one sample in a study of technical replicates of blood from four donors. Sequencing was performed with immunoSEQ multiplex PCR; in TCRdb, only in-frame clones are kept and a portion is missing. The top ten hold more than 0.35% of the sample, which has more than 65,000 clones, 95% seen once. The sequenced sample consisted of T cells isolated from PBMCs. All receptors derive from a human donor in good health.

The chain combines TRBV10-2 with TRBJ1-1; no definite D call. This CDR3 comprises 11 residues. The germline gives CDR1 WSHSY, CDR2 SAAADI. The V end was cut by 8 bases, the J end by 1 base, with 5 bases between. CDR3 amino acids: CASGPNTEAFF. CDR3 bases: TGCGCCAGCGGGCCGAACACTGAAGCTTTCTTT.

The chain recombines TRBV4-1 with TRBJ2-7; TRBD2 aligns across 14 bases. CDR1 is MGHRA, CDR2 YSYEKL, per germline. The CDR3 totals 16 residues. J gave up 7 bases and V 4 bases, and 9 bases lay outside the gene matches. The CDR3 is CASSPTSGRALGEQYF. DNA for the CDR3: TGCGCCAGCAGCCCGACTAGCGGGAGGGCCTTGGGTGAGCAGTACTTC.

This clone was observed a single time. The chain couples TRBV6-1 to TRBJ2-3, with D tentatively TRBD2 (6 bases). CDR1 and CDR2 from the germline V gene are MNHNS and SASEGT. The V end was cut by 7 bases, the J end by 0 bases, with 11 bases between. The CDR3 runs 14 residues. The CDR3 here is CASIGGISTDTQYF. CDR3 DNA sequence: TGTGCCAGCATCGGCGGGATTAGCACAGATACGCAGTATTTT.

This chain connects TRBV28 to TRBJ1-5; 7 nucleotides agree with TRBD1. The germline CDR1 and CDR2 sequences are MDHEN and SYDVKM. This CDR3 region has 12 residues. The V gene end was trimmed by 9 bases and the J gene end by 3 bases; junction bases not matched to a gene: 2. The CDR3 is CARTGDNQPQHF. The DNA for the CDR3 is TGTGCCAGAACAGGGGACAATCAGCCCCAGCATTTT.

The rearrangement joins TRBV27 to TRBJ2-1; TRBD2 might be the D (7 bases). V lost 2 bases to trimming and J lost 4 bases, with 15 bases between them. This CDR3 has 16 residues. CDR1 and CDR2 (germline): MNHEY, SMNVEV (reference sequence). The CDR3 is CASSLRGGGAYNEQFF. Written as DNA, the CDR3 is TGTGCCAGCAGTTTAAGAGGGGGGGGAGCTTACAATGAGCAGTTCTTC.

The chain is built from TRBV4-1 and TRBJ2-1, with D maybe TRBD2 (6 bases). Germline values: CDR1 MGHRA, CDR2 YSYEKL. The CDR3 contains 15 residues. The ends were cut back, 3 bases at V and 4 bases at J, with 13 bases in the middle. The CDR3 nucleotides are TGCGCCAGCAGCCAGGGACTTCCTCCTTACAATGAGCAGTTCTTC. Protein sequence: CASSQGLPPYNEQFF.

The chain employs TRBV27 and TRBJ1-5; D is perhaps TRBD1 (5 bases). V gave up 2 bases and J gave up 5 bases, with 10 bases separating them. In germline, CDR1 is MNHEY, CDR2 SMNVEV (reference sequence). The CDR3 is 14 residues long. CDR3: CASSLGGWHQPQHF. The CDR3 DNA sequence: TGTGCCAGCAGTTTAGGGGGGTGGCATCAGCCCCAGCATTTT.

In this sample, this clone turned up once. V usage is TRBV7-3 and J usage is TRBJ2-3; 8 bases agree with TRBD1. V shed 2 bases, J shed 11 bases, and the junction held 3 bases outside the gene matches. The CDR3 is made up of 12 amino acids. Germline lookup yields CDR1 SGHTA and CDR2 FQGTGA. The CDR3 region has the DNA TGTGCCAGCAGCTTAGCAGGGACAGGGCAGTATTTT. It translates to CASSLAGTGQYF.

The rearrangement uses TRBV27 and TRBJ1-4; D not certain. CDR1 is MNHEY and CDR2 is SMNVEV in the germline V gene (reference sequence). Deletions cut 2 bases from V and 5 bases from J, with 12 bases between. CDR3 size: 15 residues. CDR3 nucleotides: TGTGCCAGCAGTTTAATGTCCGGGAGAAATGAAAAACTGTTTTTT. This gives the protein CASSLMSGRNEKLFF.

The CDR3 loop is CASSWGLAGETEQFF. DNA for the CDR3: TGTGCCAGCAGCTGGGGACTAGCGGGTGAAACAGAGCAGTTCTTC. V is TRBV5-6 and J is TRBJ2-1; 12 bases are shared with TRBD2. The V and J ends lost 3 bases and 10 bases, in that order; junction bases with no gene match: 8. This CDR3 comprises 15 residues. Germline V gene lookup returns CDR1 SGHDT and CDR2 YYEEEE.